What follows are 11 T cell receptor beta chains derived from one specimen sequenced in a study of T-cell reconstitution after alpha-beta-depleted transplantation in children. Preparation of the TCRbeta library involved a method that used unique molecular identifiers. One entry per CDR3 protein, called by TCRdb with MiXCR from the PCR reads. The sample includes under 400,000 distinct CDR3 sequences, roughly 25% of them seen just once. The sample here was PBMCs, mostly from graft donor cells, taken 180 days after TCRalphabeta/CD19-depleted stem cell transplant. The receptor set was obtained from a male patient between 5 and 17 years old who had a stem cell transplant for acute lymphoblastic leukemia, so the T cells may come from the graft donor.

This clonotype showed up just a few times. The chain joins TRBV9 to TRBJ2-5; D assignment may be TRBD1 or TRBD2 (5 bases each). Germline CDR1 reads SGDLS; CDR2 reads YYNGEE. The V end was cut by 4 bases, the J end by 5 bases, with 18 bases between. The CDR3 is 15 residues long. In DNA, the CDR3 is TGTGCCAGCAGCCCGACAGCCCTTACGGGGGAGACCCAGTACTTC. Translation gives CASSPTALTGETQYF.

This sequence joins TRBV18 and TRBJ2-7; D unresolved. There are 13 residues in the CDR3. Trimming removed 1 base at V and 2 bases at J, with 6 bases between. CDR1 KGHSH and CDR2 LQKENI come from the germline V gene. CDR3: CASSPQSPYEQYF. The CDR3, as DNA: TGTGCCAGCTCACCACAATCCCCCTACGAGCAGTACTTC. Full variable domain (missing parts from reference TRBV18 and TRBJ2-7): NAGVMQNPRHLVRRRGQEARLRCSPMKGHSHVYWYRQLPEEGLKFMVYLQKENIIDESGMPKERFSAEFPKEGPSILRIQQVVRGDSAAYFCASSPQSPYEQYFGPGTRLTVT.

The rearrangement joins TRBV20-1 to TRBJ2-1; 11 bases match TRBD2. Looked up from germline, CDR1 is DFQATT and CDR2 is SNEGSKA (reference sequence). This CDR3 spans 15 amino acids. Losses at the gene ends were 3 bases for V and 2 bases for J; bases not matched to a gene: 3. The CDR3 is CSARTSGKPYNEQFF. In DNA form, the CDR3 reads TGCAGTGCTAGGACTAGCGGGAAACCCTACAATGAGCAGTTCTTC.

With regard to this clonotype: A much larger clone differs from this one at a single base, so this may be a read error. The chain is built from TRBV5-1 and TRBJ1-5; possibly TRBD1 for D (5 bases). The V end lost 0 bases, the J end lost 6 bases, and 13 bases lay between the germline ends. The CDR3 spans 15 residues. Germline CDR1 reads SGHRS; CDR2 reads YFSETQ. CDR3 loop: CASSLGSGYGQPQHF. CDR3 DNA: TGCGCCAGCAGCTTGGGGTCAGGGTATGGTCAGCCCCAGCATTTT.

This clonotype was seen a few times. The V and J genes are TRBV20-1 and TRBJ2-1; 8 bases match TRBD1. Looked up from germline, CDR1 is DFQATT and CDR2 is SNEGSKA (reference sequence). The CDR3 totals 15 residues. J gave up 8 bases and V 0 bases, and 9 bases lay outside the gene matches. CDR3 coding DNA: TGCAGTGCTAGAGATGCAGGGGGCCTAAAGTATGAGCAGTTCTTC. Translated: CSARDAGGLKYEQFF.

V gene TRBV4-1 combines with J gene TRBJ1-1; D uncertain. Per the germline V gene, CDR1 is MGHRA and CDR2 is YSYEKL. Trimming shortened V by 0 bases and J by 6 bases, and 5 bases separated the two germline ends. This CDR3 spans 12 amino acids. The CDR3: CASSQDPPEAFF. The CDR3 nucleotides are TGCGCCAGCAGCCAAGATCCACCTGAAGCTTTCTTT.

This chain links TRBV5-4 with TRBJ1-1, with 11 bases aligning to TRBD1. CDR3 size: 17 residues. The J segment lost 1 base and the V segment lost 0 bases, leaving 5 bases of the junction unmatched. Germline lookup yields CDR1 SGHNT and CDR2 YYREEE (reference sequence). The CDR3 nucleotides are TGTGCCAGCAGCTTGGGATGGACAGGGGGCCGGAACACTGAAGCTTTCTTT. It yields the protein CASSLGWTGGRNTEAFF.

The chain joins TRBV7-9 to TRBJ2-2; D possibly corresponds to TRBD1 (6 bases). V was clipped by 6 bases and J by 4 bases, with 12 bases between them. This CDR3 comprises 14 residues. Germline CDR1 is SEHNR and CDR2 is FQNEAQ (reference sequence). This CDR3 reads CASRHSRGTGELFF. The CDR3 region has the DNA TGTGCCAGCAGACATTCCAGGGGCACCGGGGAGCTGTTTTTT.

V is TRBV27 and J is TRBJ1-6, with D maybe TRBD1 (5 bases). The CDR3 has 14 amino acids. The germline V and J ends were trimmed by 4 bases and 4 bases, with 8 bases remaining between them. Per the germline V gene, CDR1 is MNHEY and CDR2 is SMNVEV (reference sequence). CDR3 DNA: TGTGCCAGCAGTTCCCAGGGTTATAATTCACCCCTCCACTTT. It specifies CASSSQGYNSPLHF.

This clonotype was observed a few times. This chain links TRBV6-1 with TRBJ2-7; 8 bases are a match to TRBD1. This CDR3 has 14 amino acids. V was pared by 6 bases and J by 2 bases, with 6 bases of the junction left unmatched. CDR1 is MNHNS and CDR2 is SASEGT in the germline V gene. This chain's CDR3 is CASSIGQGPYEQYF. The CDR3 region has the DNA TGTGCCAGCAGCATCGGACAGGGCCCCTACGAGCAGTACTTC.

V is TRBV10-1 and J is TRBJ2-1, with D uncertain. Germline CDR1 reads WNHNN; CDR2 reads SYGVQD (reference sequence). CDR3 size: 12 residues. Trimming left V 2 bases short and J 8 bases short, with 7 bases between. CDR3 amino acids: CASSEDEDEQFF. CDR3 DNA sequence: TGCGCCAGCAGTGAGGACGAGGATGAGCAGTTCTTC.